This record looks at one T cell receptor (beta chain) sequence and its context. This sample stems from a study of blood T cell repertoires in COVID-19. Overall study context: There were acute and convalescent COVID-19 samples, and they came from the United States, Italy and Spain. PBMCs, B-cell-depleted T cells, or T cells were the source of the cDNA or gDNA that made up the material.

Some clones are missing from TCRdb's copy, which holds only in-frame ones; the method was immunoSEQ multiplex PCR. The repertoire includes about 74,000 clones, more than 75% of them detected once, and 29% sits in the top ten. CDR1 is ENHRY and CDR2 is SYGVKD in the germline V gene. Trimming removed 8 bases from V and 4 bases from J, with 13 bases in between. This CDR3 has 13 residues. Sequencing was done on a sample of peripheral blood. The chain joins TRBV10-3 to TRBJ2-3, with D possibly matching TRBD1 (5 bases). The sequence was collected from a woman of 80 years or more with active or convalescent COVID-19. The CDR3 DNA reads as TGTGCCATCGCCAGGGCGAGCCCAGATACGCAGTATTTT. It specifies CAIARASPDTQYF.